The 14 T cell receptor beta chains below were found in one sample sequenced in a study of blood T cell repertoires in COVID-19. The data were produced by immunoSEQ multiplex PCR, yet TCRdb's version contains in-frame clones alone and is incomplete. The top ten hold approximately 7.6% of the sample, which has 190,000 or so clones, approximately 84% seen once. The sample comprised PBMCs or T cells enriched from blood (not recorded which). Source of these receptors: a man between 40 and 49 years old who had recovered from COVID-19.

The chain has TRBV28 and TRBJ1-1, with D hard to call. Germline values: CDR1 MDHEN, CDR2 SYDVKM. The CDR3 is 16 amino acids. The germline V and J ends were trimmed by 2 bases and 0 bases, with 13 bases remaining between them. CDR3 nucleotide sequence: TGTGCCAGCAGTTTAACCCAACAAGCGCTGAACACTGAAGCTTTCTTT. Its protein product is CASSLTQQALNTEAFF.

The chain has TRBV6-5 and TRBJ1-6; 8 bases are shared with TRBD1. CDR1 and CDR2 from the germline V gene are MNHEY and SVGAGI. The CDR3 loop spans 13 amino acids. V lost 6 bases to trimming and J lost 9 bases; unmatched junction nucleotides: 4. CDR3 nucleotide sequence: TGTGCCAGCAGACCGGGACAGGCTTCACCCCTCCACTTT. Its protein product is CASRPGQASPLHF.

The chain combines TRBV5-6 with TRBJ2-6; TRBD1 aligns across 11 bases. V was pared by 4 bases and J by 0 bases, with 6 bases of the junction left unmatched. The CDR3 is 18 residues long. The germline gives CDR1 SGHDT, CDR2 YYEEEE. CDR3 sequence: CASSLGQGAGSGANVLTF. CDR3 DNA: TGTGCCAGCAGCCTCGGACAGGGGGCGGGCTCTGGGGCCAACGTCCTGACTTTC.

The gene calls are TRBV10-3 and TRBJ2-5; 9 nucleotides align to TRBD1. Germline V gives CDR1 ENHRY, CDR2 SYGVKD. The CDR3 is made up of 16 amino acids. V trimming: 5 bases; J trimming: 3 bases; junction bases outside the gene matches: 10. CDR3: CAISSSPGQGKETQYF. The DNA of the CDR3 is TGTGCCATCAGTAGTTCTCCGGGACAGGGTAAAGAGACCCAGTACTTC.

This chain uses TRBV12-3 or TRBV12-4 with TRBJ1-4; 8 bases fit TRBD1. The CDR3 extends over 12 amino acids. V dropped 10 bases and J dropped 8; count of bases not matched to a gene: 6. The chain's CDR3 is CATKTGEEKLFF. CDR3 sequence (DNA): TGTGCCACCAAGACAGGGGAGGAAAAACTGTTTTTT.

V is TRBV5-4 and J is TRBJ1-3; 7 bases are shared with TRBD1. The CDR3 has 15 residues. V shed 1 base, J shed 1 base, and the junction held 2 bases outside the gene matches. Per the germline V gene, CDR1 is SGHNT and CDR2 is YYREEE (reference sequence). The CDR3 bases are TGTGCCAGCAGCTTGACAGGGGAATCTGGAAACACCATATATTTT. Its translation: CASSLTGESGNTIYF.

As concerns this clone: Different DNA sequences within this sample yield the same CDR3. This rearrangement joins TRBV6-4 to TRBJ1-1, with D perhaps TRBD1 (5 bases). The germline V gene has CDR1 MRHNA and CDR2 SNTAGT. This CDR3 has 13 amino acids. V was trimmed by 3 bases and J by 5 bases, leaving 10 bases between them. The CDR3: CASSEGRGTEAFF. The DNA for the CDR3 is TGTGCCAGCAGTGAAGGGCGGGGGACTGAAGCTTTCTTT.

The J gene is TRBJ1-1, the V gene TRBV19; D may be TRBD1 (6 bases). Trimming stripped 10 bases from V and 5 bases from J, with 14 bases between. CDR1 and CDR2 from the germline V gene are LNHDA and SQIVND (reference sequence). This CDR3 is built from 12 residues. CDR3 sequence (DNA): TGTGCCACCAACAAGGGGGAAACTGAAGCTTTCTTT. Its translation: CATNKGETEAFF.

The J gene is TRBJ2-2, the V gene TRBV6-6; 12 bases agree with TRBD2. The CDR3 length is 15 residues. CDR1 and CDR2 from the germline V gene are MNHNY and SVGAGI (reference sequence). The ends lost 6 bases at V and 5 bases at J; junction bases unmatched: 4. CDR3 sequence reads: CASSRTSGGTGELFF. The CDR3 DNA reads TGTGCCAGCAGCCGTACTAGCGGGGGGACCGGGGAGCTGTTTTTT.

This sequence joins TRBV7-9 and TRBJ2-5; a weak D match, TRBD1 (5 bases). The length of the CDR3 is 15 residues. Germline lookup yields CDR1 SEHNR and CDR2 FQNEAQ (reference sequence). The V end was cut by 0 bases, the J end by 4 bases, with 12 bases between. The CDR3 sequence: CASSLALFQGETQYF. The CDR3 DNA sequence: TGTGCCAGCAGCTTAGCGCTTTTCCAGGGAGAGACCCAGTACTTC. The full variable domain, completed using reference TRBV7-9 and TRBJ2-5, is DTGVSQNPRHKITKRGQNVTFRCDPISEHNRLYWYRQTLGQGPEFLTYFQNEAQLEKSRLLSDRFSAERPKGSFSTLEIQRTEQGDSAMYLCASSLALFQGETQYFGPGTRLLVL.

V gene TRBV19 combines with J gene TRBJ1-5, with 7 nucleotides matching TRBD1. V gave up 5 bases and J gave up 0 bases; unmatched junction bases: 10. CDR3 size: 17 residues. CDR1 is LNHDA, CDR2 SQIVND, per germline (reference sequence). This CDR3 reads CASSPRTGPVSNQPQHF. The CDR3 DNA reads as TGTGCCAGTAGTCCCCGGACAGGACCAGTTAGCAATCAGCCCCAGCATTTT.

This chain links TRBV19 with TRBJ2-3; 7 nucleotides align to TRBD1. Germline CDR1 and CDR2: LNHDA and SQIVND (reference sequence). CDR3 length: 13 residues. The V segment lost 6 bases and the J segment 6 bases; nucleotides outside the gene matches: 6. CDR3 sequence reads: CASRRDSSDTQYF. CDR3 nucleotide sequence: TGTGCCAGTAGGAGGGACAGCAGCGATACGCAGTATTTT. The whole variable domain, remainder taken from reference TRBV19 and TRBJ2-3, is DGGITQSPKYLFRKEGQNVTLSCEQNLNHDAMYWYRQDPGQGLRLIYYSQIVNDFQKGDIAEGYSVSREKKESFPLTVTSAQKNPTAFYLCASRRDSSDTQYFGPGTRLTVL.

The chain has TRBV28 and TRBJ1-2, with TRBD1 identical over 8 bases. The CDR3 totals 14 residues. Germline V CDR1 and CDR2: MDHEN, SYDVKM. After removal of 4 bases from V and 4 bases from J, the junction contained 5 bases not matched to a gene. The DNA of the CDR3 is TGTGCCAGCAGTTCAGGGGGCAAAGGCTATGGCTACACCTTC. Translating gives CASSSGGKGYGYTF.

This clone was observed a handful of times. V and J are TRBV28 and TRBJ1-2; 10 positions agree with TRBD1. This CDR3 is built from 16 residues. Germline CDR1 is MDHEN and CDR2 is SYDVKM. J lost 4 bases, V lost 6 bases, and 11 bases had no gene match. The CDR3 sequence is CASRSQGQGIPYGYTF. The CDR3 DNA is TGTGCCAGCAGAAGTCAGGGACAGGGGATCCCCTATGGCTACACCTTC.